This T cell receptor beta chain was observed in a study of STAT5B mutations in CD4+ large granular lymphocyte leukemia. General study results and limits: The CD4+ versus CD8+ T-LGLL clonality difference may reflect limited sample size. Approximately 25% of private leukemic clonotypes occurred rarely in other patients' non-leukemic repertoires. Without putative leukemic clones, patient CD4-sorted repertoires remained more clonal than healthy CD4+ repertoires.

As regards this clone: The antigen is undetermined.

Healthy controls were blood donor buffy coats. This CDR3 comprises 16 residues. CDR1 ENHRY and CDR2 SYGVKD come from the germline V gene. The ends lost 3 bases at V and 3 bases at J; junction bases unmatched: 9. The data were produced by immunoSEQ multiplex PCR, yet TCRdb's version contains in-frame clones alone and is incomplete. The table lists tens of thousands of clones, about 80% of them singletons. The clonotype was recovered from a human donor in good health. This chain uses TRBV10-3 with TRBJ2-7; 9 positions match TRBD1. The sample was CD4+ T cells from blood buffy coats. The CDR3 bases are TGTGCCATCAGTGAAACCGGACAGGGGAGCAGCTACGAGCAGTACTTC. Translating gives CAISETGQGSSYEQYF.